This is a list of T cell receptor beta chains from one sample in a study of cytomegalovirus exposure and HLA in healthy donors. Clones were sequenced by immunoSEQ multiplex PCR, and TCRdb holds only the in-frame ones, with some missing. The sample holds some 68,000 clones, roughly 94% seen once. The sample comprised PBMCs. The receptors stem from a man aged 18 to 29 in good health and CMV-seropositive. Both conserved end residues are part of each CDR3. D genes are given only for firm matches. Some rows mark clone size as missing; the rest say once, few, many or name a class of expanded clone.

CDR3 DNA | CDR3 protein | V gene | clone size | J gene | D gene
TGTGCCAGCAGCGTAGGGGAGGGGCAGAAACTGTTTTTT | CASSVGEGQKLFF | TRBV9 | . | TRBJ1-4 | .
TGTGCCAGCAGTGAAGAGCTAGCGGGGGGAGCAGAGCAGTTCTTC | CASSEELAGGAEQFF | TRBV2 | . | TRBJ2-1 | TRBD2
TGTGCCAGCAGAAACAGGGGGTCAGGCCAGTACTTC | CASRNRGSGQYF | TRBV6-5 | . | TRBJ2-4 | TRBD1
TGTGCCAGCAGTTACTCTTGGACAGGGGCTTCACCCCTCCACTTT | CASSYSWTGASPLHF | TRBV6-5 | . | TRBJ1-6 | TRBD1
TGCGCCAGCAGCCGGGACAGCGGCGATCAGCCCCAGCATTTT | CASSRDSGDQPQHF | TRBV5-1 | . | TRBJ1-5 | TRBD1
TGTGCCAGCAGTTTAAAGTATCGAGTCCAAGAGACCCAGTACTTC | CASSLKYRVQETQYF | TRBV28 | . | TRBJ2-5 | .
TGTGCCAGCAGCGCAGGTAGGGGTTACGAGCAGTACTTC | CASSAGRGYEQYF | TRBV9 | . | TRBJ2-7 | .
TGTGCCAGTAGTATCGGGATGAGCTCCTACAATGAGCAGTTCTTC | CASSIGMSSYNEQFF | TRBV19 | . | TRBJ2-1 | .
TGTGCCAGCAGTTTATCCCCGGACAGGGGGCAGCGTGGCTACACCTTC | CASSLSPDRGQRGYTF | TRBV27 | medium-sized | TRBJ1-2 | TRBD1
TGTGCCAGCTCACCTCAAGGAGCAGGGTCTAATGAAAAACTGTTTTTT | CASSPQGAGSNEKLFF | TRBV18 | . | TRBJ1-4 | .
TGCGCCTCCAAGGGACTAGGGCTTCAAGAGACCCAGTACTTC | CASKGLGLQETQYF | TRBV5-1 | . | TRBJ2-5 | TRBD2
TGTGCCAGCAGCCGGGAGGGGGTCGAGCAGTACTTC | CASSREGVEQYF | TRBV28 | . | TRBJ2-7 | TRBD2
TGCGCCAGCAGCCCCCTGGACAGTTTCTCCTACGAGCAGTACTTC | CASSPLDSFSYEQYF | TRBV5-1 | once | TRBJ2-7 | .
TGCGCCAGCAGCGCCCGACAGCTGAGCTCCTACGAGCAGTACTTC | CASSARQLSSYEQYF | TRBV5-1 | . | TRBJ2-7 | .